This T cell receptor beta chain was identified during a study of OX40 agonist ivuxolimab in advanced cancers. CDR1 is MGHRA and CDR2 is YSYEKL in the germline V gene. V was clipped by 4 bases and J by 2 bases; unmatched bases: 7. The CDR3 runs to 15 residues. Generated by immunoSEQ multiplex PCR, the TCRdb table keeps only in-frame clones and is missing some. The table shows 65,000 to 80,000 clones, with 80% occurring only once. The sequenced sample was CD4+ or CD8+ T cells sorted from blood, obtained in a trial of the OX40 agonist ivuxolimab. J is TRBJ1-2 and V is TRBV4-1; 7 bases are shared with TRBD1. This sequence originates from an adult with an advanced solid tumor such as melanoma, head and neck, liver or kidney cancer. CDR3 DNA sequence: TGCGCCAGCAGCCTCCGGGACAGAGACAACTATGGCTACACCTTC. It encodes CASSLRDRDNYGYTF.